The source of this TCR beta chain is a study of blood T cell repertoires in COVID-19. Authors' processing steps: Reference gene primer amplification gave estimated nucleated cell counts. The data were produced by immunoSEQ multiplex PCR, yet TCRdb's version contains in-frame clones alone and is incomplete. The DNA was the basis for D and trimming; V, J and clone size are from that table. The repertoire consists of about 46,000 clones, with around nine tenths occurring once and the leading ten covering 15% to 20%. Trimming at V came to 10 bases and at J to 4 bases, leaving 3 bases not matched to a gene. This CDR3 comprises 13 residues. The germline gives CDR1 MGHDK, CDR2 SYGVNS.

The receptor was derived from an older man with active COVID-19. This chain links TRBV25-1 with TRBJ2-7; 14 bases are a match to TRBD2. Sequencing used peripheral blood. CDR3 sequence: CATGLAGAYEQYF. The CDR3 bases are TGTGCCACGGGACTAGCGGGGGCGTACGAGCAGTACTTC.